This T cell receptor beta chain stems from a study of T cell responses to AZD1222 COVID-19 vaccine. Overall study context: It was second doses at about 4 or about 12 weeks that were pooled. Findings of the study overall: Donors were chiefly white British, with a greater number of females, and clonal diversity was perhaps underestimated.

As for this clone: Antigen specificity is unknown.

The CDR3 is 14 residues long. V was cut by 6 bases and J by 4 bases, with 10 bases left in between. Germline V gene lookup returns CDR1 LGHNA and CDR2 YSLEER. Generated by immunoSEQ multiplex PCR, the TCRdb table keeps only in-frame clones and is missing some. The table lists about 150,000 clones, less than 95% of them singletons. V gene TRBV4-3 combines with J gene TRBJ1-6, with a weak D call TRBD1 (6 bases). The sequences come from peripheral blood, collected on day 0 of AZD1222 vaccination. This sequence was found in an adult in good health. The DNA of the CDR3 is TGCGCCAGCAGAACTACAGGGTATAATTCACCCCTCCACTTT. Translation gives CASRTTGYNSPLHF.